The sequence of this T cell receptor (beta chain) was determined in a study of cytomegalovirus exposure and HLA in healthy donors. For the study at large: Early on, a data release was issued that held 65 million to 100 million unique TCRs from HLA-typed donors.

The donors, nominally healthy at sampling, likely had unrecorded immune exposures. A note on this clone: Its specificity is not known.

The CDR3 covers 11 residues. CDR1 is SQVTM and CDR2 is ANQGSEA in the germline V gene. Between the trimmed V and J ends, which lost 6 bases and 4 bases, there was a span of 9 bases. Study conclusions and caveats: Within a later analysis, the majority of CMV-associated TCR beta chains appeared HLA-restricted. Overall, approximately 150 TCR beta chains were annotated as cytomegalovirus-associated.

The PCR employed 60 Vbeta primers together with 13 Jbeta primers. Method: immunoSEQ multiplex PCR; TCRdb's copy keeps in-frame clones and lacks some. There are around 200,000 clones in the sample; about 80% occur only once, and 3.5% to 5% lies in the top ten. The genes are TRBV29-1 and TRBJ1-2; D possibly corresponds to TRBD1 (6 bases). Sequenced sample: PBMCs. The source is a woman aged 30 to 39 in good health and CMV-seropositive. CDR3 DNA: TGCAGCGTCGGACAGACCTATGGCTACACCTTC. Protein product: CSVGQTYGYTF.